This T cell receptor (beta chain) originates from a study of blood T cells in healthy people across ages. Germline V CDR1 and CDR2: ENHRY, SYGVKD. The V gene end was trimmed by 5 bases and the J gene end by 2 bases; junction bases not matched to a gene: 4. The CDR3 runs to 14 residues. Next came a second PCR, run for about 6 to 11 cycles, which used a sample-barcoded 5' primer along with a J-beta primer mix. TCRdb independently ran MiXCR on the 5' RACE reads; one entry per CDR3 protein. The repertoire holds some 850,000 distinct CDR3 sequences, around a quarter seen once, with around 2.9% in the top ten. These same data were also listed under a study on T cells of mothers and their children.

Specimen: blood. The origin of this receptor is a boy under 18 in good health. This rearrangement joins TRBV10-3 to TRBJ2-7, with 9 bases fitting TRBD1. The CDR3 DNA sequence: TGTGCCATCAGTACGACAGGGGGTGCCTACGAGCAGTACTTC. Translated, it gives CAISTTGGAYEQYF.